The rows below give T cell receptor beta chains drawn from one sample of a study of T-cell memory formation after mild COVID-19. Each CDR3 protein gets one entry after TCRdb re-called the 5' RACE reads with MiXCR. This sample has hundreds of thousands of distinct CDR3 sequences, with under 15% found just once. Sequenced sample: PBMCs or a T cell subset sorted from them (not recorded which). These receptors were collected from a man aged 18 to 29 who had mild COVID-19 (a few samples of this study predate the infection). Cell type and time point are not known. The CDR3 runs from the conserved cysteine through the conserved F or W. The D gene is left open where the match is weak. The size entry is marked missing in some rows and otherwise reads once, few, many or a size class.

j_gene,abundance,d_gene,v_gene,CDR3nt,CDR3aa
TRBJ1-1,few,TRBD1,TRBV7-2,TGTGCCAGCAGCTTATTGGGGACAGGGGATACTGAAGCTTTCTTT,CASSLLGTGDTEAFF
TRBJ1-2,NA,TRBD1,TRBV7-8,TGTGCCAGCAGCTCCGCAGGGGGCCGCTATGGCTACACCTTC,CASSSAGGRYGYTF
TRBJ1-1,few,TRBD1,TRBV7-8,TGTGCCAGCAGCTGGGAGACAGGGGACACTGAAGCTTTCTTT,CASSWETGDTEAFF
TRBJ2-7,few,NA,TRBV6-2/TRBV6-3,TGTGCCAGCAGTTTCGGGGGTCTTGAATCGGAGCAGTACTTC,CASSFGGLESEQYF
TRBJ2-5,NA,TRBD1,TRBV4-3,TGCGCCAGCAGCCAAGAGGGGGCAGGGGGCGGTGGGACCCAGTACTTC,CASSQEGAGGGGTQYF
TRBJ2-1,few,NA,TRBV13,TGTGCCAGCAGCTTCCTGCTGAGCTCCTACAATGAGCAGTTCTTC,CASSFLLSSYNEQFF
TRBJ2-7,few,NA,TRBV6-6,TGTGCCAGCAGTCTTTACAGGGCCCACGAGCAGTACTTC,CASSLYRAHEQYF
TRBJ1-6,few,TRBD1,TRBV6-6,TGTGCCAGCAGTACTGGTGCGACAGGGGGATCACCCCTCCACTTT,CASSTGATGGSPLHF
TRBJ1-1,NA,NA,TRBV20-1,TGCAGTGCTCGCGCTGCCCGGACCATATTTAAGAACACTGAAGCTTTCTTT,CSARAARTIFKNTEAFF
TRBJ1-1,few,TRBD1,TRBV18,TGTGCCAGCTCACTCCGGGACAGGGGGTATGCTTTCTTT,CASSLRDRGYAFF
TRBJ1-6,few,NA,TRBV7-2,TGTGCCAGCAGCTTTACGGGGGTGGATTCACCCCTCCACTTT,CASSFTGVDSPLHF
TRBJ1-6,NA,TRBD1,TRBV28,TGTGCCAGCAGTCTTTGGGACAGGCGAGATTCACCCCTCAACTTT,CASSLWDRRDSPLNF
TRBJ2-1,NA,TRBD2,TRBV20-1,TGCAGTGCTAGGGGACCCAGCGGGGACAATGAGCAGTTCTTC,CSARGPSGDNEQFF
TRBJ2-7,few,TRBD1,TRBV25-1,TGTGCCAGCAGCCGCGGGACAGGGACCCACGAGCAGTACTTC,CASSRGTGTHEQYF
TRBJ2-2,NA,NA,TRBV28,TGTGCCAGCAGTTCCCTACAGGGATTCACCGGGGAGCTGTTTTTT,CASSSLQGFTGELFF
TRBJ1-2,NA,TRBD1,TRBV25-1,TGTGCCAGCAAAGGGACAGGCCCTGGCTACACCTTC,CASKGTGPGYTF
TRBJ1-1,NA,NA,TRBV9,TGTGCCAGCAGCGTCGGGACATACAACACTGAAGCTTTCTTT,CASSVGTYNTEAFF
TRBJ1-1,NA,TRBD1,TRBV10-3,TGTGCCATCAGTGAGCGGCAGCCGGGACAGGGGTGGGAGCGTACTGAAGCTTTCTTT,CAISERQPGQGWERTEAFF
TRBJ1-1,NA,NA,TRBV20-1,TGCAGTGCTAGTGGCCCACCGGGAGCTTTCTTT,CSASGPPGAFF
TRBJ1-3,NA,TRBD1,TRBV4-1,TGCGCCAGCAGAAGACAGGGGGGGCCCTACTCTGGAAACACCATATATTTT,CASRRQGGPYSGNTIYF
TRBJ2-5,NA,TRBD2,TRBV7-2,TGTGCCAGCAGCTTATCCTTGGGGCGGGGGTTGGAGACCCAGTACTTC,CASSLSLGRGLETQYF
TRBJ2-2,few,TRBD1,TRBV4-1,TGCGCCAGCAGCCAGCTTCGAATCATCAGGGGGCTCGACACCGGGGAGCTGTTTTTT,CASSQLRIIRGLDTGELFF
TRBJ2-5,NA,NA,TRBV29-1,TGCAGCGTTGAAGATCGGAGTGTTCGAGAGACCCAGTACTTC,CSVEDRSVRETQYF
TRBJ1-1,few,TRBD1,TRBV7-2,TGTGCCAGCAGCTTAGGATTCGGGACAGCCGAAAACACTGAAGCTTTCTTT,CASSLGFGTAENTEAFF
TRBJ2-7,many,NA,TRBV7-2,TGTGCCAGCAGCTGGACCCCGGCCACAGTATACGAGCAGTACTTC,CASSWTPATVYEQYF
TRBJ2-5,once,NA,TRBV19,TGTGCCAGTAGTATATCACAGGTCCAAGAGACCCAGTACTTC,CASSISQVQETQYF
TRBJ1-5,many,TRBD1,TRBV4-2,TGTGCCAGCAGCCAACTGACAGGGGTTCAGCCCCAGCATTTT,CASSQLTGVQPQHF
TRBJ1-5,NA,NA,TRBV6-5,TGTGCCAGCAGTTTCCCCGTTCGGACCAACCCTTCAAGCAATCAGCCCCAGCATTTT,CASSFPVRTNPSSNQPQHF
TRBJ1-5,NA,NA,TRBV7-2,TGTGCCAGCAGCTTTGTTGGGAGGCGTCAGCCCCAGCATTTT,CASSFVGRRQPQHF
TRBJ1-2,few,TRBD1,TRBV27,TGTGCCAGCAGTTTCAGGAGGGGGCGGATTGGCTACACCTTC,CASSFRRGRIGYTF
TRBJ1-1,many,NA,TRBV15,TGTGCCACCAGCAGAGATAACCAAGCTTTCTTT,CATSRDNQAFF
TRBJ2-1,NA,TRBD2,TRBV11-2,TGTGCCAGCAGCCCCTCGACTAGCTTGTACAATGAGCAGTTCTTC,CASSPSTSLYNEQFF
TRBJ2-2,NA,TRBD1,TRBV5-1,TGCGCCAGCAGCTTTTTGGCGACAGGGGACACCGGGGAGCTGTTTTTT,CASSFLATGDTGELFF
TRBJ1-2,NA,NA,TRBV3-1,TGTGCCAGCAGCCAATACCGGAATGGCTACACCTTC,CASSQYRNGYTF
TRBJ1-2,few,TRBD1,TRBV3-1,TGTGCCAGCAGCCAAGCCCGACAGGGGGACTATGGCTACACCTTC,CASSQARQGDYGYTF
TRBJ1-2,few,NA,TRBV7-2,TGTGCCAGCAGCTCTCTTGGGGGGGTCGGCTATGGCTACACCTTC,CASSSLGGVGYGYTF